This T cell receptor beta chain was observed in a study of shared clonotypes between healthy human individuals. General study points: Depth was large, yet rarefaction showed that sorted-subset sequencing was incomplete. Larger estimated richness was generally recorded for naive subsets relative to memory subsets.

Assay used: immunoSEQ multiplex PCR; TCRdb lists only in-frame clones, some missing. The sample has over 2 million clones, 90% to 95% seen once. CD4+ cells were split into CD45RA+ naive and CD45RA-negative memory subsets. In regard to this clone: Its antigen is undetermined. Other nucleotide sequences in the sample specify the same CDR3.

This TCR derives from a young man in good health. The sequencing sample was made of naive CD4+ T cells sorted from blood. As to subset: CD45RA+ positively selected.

The CDR3 nucleotides are TGCAGCGTCGGTTTGAACACTGAAGCTTTCTTT. Residues: CSVGLNTEAFF. V gene TRBV29-1 combines with J gene TRBJ1-1; D remains ambiguous. V was clipped by 6 bases and J by 0 bases, with 5 bases between them. In germline, CDR1 is SQVTM, CDR2 ANQGSEA. The CDR3 is 11 amino acids.